This T cell receptor (beta chain) was recovered during a study of glioma-infiltrating T cells (dated by TCRdb to the mid-2010s). Turning to the overall study: Sequencing of TCR alpha- and beta-chain repertoires was performed on glioma tissue, on non-neoplastic brain tissue, and on matched peripheral blood mononuclear cells. To gauge divergence between tissue and blood T-cell populations, every tissue-infiltrating repertoire was compared against the peripheral blood repertoire from the same patient. The paired cohort was made up of three low-grade glioma patients, several primary glioblastoma patients and three non-glioma patients who contributed non-neoplastic brain tissue.

Study-level results and caveats: Only a very small number of CDR3 sequences turned up in both tissue and blood, a result put down to high CDR3 diversity combined with limited sampling. Group comparisons rested on small numbers: three non-neoplastic, three low-grade glioma and eight glioblastoma patients. VJ-independent divergence between tissue and blood was below expectation in non-neoplastic patients but above expectation in all gliomas, especially low-grade gliomas.

CDR1 SNHLY and CDR2 FYNNEI were looked up in the germline V gene. Inclusive of the bounding cysteine and phenylalanine, the CDR3 is 13 residues long. The read is trimmed to its CDR3 DNA, 39 bases read in frame from base 1. V and J are trimmed by 6 bases and 2 bases, and the gene matches miss 4 bases of the junction. TCR alpha and beta CDR3 regions were amplified with the iRepertoire nested amplicon-rescue multiplex PCR (arm-PCR) platform from RNA. The input for one-step reverse transcription and amplification was roughly 85-400 ng of either tissue mRNA or PBMC total RNA. Following bead purification, Illumina adapters were added by a secondary multiplex PCR, and libraries between 200 and 400 bp were gel-purified. Internal 6-nucleotide barcodes were carried by the libraries and were used for demultiplexing. Libraries were sequenced on an Illumina MiSeq with 2x220 or 2x250 nucleotide paired-end reads. On the study's bioinformatics: Paired reads were merged using FLASH 1.2.11 and aligned with BWA-MEM to the GRCh37 human genome, and TRA and TRB reads were then extracted. An IMGT-derived reference of cassette sequences and CDR3 motifs, with pseudogenes included, was used for V and J assignment. Three-frame translation of reads was performed, and productive CDR3s were defined as those with a C...FGXG motif and no stop codons. Clonotypes were defined as unique combinations of V-J cassette pair and CDR3 amino acid sequence. Reads were filtered by Hamming distance, thresholded by each sample's sequence error rate in mapped regions. TCRdb handled the public reads itself, with Q25 trimming in fastp and clone calling in MiXCR, and kept productive beta chains. CDR3 protein sequences are deduplicated, and each keeps its most common genes and DNA. It is TCRdb's table, rather than the study itself, that gives the V and J calls and clone size. For this sample the table gives some 190,000 distinct CDR3 sequences, of which over 30% were detected only once. Together, the top ten hold around 20% of the sample.

At least ten counts were recorded for this clonotype. Its antigen specificity is not known. The record has no base qualities; no much larger clone is one base away. The V and J genes are TRBV2 and TRBJ2-7; TRBD1 aligns with 7 central bases. The specimen was glioma tissue, nonneoplastic brain tissue, or PBMCs (not recorded which). This receptor was taken from a human donor with low-grade glioma or glioblastoma, undergoing nonglioma brain surgery, or in good health (not recorded which). The DNA sequence reads TGTGCCAGCAGAAGACAGGGTACCTACGAGCAGTACTTC. It translates to CASRRQGTYEQYF.